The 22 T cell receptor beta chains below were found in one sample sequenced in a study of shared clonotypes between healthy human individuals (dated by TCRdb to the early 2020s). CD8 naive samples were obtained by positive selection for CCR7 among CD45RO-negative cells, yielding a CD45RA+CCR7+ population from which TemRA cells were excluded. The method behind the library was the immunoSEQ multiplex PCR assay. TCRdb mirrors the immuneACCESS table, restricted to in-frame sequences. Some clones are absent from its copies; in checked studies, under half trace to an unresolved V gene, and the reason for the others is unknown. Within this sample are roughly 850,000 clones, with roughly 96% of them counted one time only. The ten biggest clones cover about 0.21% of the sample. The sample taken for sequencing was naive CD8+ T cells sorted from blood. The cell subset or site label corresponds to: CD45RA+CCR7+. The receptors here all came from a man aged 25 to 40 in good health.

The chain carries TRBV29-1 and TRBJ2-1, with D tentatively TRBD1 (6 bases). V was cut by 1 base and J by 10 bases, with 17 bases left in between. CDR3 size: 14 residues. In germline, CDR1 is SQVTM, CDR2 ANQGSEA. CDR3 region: CSVEVSGGRGEQFF. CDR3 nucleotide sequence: TGCAGCGTTGAAGTGTCTGGGGGAAGGGGGGAGCAGTTCTTC.

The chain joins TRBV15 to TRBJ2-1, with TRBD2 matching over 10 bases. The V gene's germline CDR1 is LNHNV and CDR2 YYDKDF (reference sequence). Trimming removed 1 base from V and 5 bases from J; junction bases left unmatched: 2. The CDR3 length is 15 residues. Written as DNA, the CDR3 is TGTGCCACCAGCAGAGGTCTAGCGGGAGACAATGAGCAGTTCTTC. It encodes CATSRGLAGDNEQFF. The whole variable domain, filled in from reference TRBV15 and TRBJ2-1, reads DAMVIQNPRYQVTQFGKPVTLSCSQTLNHNVMYWYQQKSSQAPKLLFHYYDKDFNNEADTPDNFQSRRPNTSFCFLDIRSPGLGDTAMYLCATSRGLAGDNEQFFGPGTRLTVL.

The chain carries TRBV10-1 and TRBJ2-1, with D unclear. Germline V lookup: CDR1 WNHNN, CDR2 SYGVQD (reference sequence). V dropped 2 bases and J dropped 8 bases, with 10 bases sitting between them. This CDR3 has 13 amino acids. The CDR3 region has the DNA TGCGCCAGCAGTGAGGGTTCCTGGGATGAGCAGTTCTTC. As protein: CASSEGSWDEQFF.

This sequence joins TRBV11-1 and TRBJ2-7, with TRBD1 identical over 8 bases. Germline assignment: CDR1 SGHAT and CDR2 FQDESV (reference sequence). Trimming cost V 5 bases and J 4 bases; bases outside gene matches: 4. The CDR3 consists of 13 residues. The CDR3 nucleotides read TGTGCCAGCAGCGTAGGGACAGGATACGAGCAGTACTTC. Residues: CASSVGTGYEQYF.

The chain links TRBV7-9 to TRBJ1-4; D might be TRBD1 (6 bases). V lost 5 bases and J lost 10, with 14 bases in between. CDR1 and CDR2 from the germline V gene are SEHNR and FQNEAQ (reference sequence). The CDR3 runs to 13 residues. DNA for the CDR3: TGTGCCAGCAGCCTTGACAGGAAGGCAAAACTGTTTTTT. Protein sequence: CASSLDRKAKLFF.

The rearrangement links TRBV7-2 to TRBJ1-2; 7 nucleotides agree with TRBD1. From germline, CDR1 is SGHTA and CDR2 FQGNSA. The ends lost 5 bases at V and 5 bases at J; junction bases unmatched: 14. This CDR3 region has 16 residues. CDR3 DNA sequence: TGTGCCAGCAGCGACCCCTCAGGGGGATTTGCGTATGGCTACACCTTC. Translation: CASSDPSGGFAYGYTF.

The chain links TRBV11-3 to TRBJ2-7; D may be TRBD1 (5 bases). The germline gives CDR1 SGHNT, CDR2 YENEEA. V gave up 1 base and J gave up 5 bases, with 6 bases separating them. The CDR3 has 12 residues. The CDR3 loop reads CASSLAGHEQYF. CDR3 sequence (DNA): TGTGCCAGCAGCTTAGCAGGGCACGAGCAGTACTTC.

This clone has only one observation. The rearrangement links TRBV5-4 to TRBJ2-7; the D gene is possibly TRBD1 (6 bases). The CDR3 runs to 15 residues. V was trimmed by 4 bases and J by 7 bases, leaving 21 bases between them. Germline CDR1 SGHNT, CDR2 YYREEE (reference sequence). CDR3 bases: TGTGCCAGCAGCCCCCGGACAGACACCTATGTTGAGCAGTACTTC. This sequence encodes CASSPRTDTYVEQYF.

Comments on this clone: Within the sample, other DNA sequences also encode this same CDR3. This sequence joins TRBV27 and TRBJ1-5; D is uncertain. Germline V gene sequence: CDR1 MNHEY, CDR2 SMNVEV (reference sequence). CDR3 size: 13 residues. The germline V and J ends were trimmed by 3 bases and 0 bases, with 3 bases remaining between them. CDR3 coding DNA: TGTGCCAGCAGTTTGCGTAGCAATCAGCCCCAGCATTTT. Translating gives CASSLRSNQPQHF.

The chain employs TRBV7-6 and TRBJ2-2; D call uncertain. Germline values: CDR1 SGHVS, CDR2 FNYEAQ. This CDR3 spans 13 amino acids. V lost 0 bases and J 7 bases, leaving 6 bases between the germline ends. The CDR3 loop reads CASSLAGGGELFF. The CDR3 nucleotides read TGTGCCAGCAGCTTAGCGGGCGGCGGGGAGCTGTTTTTT.

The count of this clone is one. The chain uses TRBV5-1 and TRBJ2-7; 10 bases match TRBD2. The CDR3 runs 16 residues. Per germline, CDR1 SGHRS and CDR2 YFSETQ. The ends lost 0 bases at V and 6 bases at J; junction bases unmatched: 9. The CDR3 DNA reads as TGCGCCAGCAGCTTGGGTCCCCTAGCGGGAGATGCCGAGCAGTACTTC. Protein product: CASSLGPLAGDAEQYF.

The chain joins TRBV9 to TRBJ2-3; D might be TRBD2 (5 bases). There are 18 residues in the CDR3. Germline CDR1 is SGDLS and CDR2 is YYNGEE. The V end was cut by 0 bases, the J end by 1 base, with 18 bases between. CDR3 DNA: TGTGCCAGCAGCGTAGGCGGTAGCGCCAGAGCACGCACAGATACGCAGTATTTT. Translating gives CASSVGGSARARTDTQYF.

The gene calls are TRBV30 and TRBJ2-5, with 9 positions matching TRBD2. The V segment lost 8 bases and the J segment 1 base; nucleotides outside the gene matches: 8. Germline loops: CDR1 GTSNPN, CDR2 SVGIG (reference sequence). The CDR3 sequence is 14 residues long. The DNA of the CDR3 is TGTGCCCTAAGCGGGGGGCAAGGCCAAGAGACCCAGTACTTC. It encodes CALSGGQGQETQYF.

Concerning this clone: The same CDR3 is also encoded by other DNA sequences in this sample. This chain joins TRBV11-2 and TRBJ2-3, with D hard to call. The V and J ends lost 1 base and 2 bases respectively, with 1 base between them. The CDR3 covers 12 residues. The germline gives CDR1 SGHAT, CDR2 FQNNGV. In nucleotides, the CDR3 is TGTGCCAGCAGCTTAGTCACAGATACGCAGTATTTT. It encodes CASSLVTDTQYF.

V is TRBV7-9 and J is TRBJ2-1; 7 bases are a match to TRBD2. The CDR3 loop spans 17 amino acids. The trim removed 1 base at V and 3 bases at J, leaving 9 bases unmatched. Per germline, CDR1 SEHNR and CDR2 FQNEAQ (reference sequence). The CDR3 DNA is TGTGCCAGCAGCTTAGGATTGGGGAGGGTTAGCTACAATGAGCAGTTCTTC. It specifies CASSLGLGRVSYNEQFF.

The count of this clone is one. CDR3 region: CASGGSSYEQYF. The DNA of the CDR3 is TGTGCCAGCGGGGGCAGTTCCTACGAGCAGTACTTC. The rearrangement uses TRBV6-5 and TRBJ2-7; D might be TRBD1 (6 bases). Germline CDR1 and CDR2: MNHEY and SVGAGI. The CDR3 has 12 residues. The germline V and J ends were trimmed by 8 bases and 1 base, with 9 bases remaining between them.

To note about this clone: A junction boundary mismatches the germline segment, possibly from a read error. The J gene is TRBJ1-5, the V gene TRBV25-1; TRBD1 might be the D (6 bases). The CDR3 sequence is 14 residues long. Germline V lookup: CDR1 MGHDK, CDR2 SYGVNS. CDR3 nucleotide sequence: TGTGCCAGCAGTGCCCCGGGGGCGATTCAGGCCCAGCATTTT. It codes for CASSAPGAIQAQHF. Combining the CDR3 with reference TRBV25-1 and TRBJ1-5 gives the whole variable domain EADIYQTPRYLVIGTGKKITLECSQTMGHDKMYWYQQDPGMELHLIHYSYGVNSTEKGDLSSESTVSRIRTEHFPLTLESARPSHTSQYLCASSAPGAIQAQHFGDGTRLSIL.

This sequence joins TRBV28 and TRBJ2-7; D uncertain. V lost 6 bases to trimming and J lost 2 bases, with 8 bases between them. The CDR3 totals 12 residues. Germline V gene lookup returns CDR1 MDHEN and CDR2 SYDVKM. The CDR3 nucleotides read TGTGCCAGCAGCGGCGCGACCTACGAGCAGTACTTC. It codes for CASSGATYEQYF.

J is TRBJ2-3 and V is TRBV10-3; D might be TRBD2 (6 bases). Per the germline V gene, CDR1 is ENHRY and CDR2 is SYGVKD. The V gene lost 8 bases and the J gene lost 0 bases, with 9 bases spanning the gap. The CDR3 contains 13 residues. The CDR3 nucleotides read TGTGCCATCGGAGGGTCCAGCACAGATACGCAGTATTTT. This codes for CAIGGSSTDTQYF.

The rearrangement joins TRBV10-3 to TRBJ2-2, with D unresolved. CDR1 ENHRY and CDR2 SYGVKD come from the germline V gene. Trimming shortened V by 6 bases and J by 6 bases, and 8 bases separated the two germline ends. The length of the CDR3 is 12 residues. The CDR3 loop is CAIRNEAGELFF. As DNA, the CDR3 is TGTGCCATCAGGAATGAGGCCGGGGAGCTGTTTTTT.

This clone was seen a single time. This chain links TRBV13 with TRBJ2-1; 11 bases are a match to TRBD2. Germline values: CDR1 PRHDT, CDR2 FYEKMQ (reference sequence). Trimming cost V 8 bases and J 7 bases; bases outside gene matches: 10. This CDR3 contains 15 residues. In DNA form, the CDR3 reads TGTGCCAGCGCCCCTCTAGCGGGAGGAGGTAATGAGCAGTTCTTC. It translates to CASAPLAGGGNEQFF.

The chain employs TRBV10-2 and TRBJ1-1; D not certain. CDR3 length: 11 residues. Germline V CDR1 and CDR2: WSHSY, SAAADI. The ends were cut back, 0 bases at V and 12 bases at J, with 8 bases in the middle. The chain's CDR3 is CASSESGETFF. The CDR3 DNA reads TGCGCCAGCAGTGAGTCCGGGGAAACTTTCTTT.